This T cell receptor beta chain came from a study of blood T cell repertoires in COVID-19. Study overall: Samples of COVID-19 (acute and convalescent) were obtained from the United States, Italy and Spain. From T cells, B-cell-depleted T cells, or PBMCs came the material, which was cDNA or gDNA.

How the authors handled the data: The assay estimated nucleated cells by amplifying reference gene primers. Using immunoSEQ multiplex PCR, the repertoire was profiled, and TCRdb retains in-frame clones only, with some absent. The V and J calls and clone size come from that table; D and trimming were worked out from the DNA. The sample shows roughly 200,000 clones, 88% of them seen only once. The CDR3 is 14 amino acids. Germline assignment: CDR1 SGHNT and CDR2 YYREEE (reference sequence). V lost 2 bases and J 0 bases, leaving 5 bases between the germline ends. The source of this sequence is a man aged 18 to 30 with active or convalescent COVID-19. The chain links TRBV5-4 to TRBJ2-2; TRBD2 might be the D (5 bases). Input material: peripheral blood. CDR3 loop: CASSFGANTGELFF. The CDR3 nucleotides are TGTGCCAGCAGCTTCGGGGCGAACACCGGGGAGCTGTTTTTT.